The present entry profiles one T cell receptor (beta chain) with its context. The antigen remains unidentified. The CDR3 contains 12 residues. Germline V gene lookup returns CDR1 MNHEY and CDR2 SVGAGI. Trimming pared 8 bases from V and 4 bases from J, leaving 6 bases between. This entry is derived from a study of cytomegalovirus exposure and HLA in healthy donors. Study-level findings and limits: With high specificity and sensitivity, the classifier reportedly diagnosed cytomegalovirus status. On later analysis, the bulk of CMV-associated TCR beta chains appeared to be HLA-restricted. Overall, roughly 160 TCR beta chains were annotated as cytomegalovirus-associated.

The PCR had 60 Vbeta and 13 Jbeta primers. Sequencing was performed with immunoSEQ multiplex PCR; in TCRdb, only in-frame clones are kept and a portion is missing. The sample consists of 200,000 or so clones, about four fifths of them appearing once. The source material was PBMCs. The V gene is TRBV6-5, the J gene TRBJ2-6; unclear D gene. The TCR originated in a woman younger than 45 in good health and CMV-seropositive. The CDR3 nucleotides are TGTGCCAGCCGAGGAGGGGCCAACGTCCTGACTTTC. Translating it yields CASRGGANVLTF.